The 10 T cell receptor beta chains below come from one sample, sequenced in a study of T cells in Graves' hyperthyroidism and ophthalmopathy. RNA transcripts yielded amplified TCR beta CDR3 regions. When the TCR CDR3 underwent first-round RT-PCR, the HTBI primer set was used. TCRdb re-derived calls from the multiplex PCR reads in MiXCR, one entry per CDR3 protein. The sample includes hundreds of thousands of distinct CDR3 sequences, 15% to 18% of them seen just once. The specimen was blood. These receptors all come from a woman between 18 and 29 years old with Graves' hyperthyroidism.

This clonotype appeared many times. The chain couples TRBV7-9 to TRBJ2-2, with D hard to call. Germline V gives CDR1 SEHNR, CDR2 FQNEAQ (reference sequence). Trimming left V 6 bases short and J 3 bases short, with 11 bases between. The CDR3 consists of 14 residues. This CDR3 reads CASSRDPDTGELFF. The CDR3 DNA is TGTGCCAGCAGTAGAGACCCAGACACCGGGGAGCTGTTTTTT.

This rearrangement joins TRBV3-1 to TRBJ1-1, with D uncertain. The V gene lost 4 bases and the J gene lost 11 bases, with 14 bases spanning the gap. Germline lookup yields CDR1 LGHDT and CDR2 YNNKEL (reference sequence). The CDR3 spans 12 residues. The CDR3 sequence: CASSLGSRVAFF. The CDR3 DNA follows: TGTGCCAGCAGCCTCGGATCGAGAGTTGCTTTCTTT.

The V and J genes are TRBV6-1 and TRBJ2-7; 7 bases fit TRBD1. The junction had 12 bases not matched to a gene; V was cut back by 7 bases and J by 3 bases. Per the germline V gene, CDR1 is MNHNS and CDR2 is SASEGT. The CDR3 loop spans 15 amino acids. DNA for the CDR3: TGTGCCAGCAATTCCCCCGACCGGGACAGCTACGAGCAGTACTTC. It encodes CASNSPDRDSYEQYF.

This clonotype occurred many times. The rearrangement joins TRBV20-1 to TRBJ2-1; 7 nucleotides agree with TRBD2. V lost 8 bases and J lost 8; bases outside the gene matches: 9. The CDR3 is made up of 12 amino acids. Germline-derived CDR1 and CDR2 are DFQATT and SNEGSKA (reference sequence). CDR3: CSTTSLIDEQFF. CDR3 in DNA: TGCAGTACGACTAGCTTGATCGATGAGCAGTTCTTC.

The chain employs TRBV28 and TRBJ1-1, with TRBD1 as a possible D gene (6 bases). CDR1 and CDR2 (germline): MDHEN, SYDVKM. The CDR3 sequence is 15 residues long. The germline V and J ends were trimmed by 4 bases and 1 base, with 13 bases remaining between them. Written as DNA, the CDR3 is TGTGCCAGCAGTTATACCACAGGGTGGAACACTGAAGCTTTCTTT. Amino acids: CASSYTTGWNTEAFF.

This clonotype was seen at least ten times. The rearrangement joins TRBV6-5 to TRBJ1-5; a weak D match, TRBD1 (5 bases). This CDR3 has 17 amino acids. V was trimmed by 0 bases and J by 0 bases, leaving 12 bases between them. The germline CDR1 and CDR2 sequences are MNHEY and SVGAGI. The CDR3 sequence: CASSYSMRQGSNQPQHF. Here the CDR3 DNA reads TGTGCCAGCAGTTACTCGATGAGGCAGGGTAGCAATCAGCCCCAGCATTTT.

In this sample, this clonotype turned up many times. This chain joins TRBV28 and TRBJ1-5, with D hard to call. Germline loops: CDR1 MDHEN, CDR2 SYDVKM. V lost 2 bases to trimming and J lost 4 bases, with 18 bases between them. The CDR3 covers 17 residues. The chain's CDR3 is CASSLGFGQRVNQPQHF. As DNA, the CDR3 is TGTGCCAGCAGTTTAGGATTCGGGCAGCGTGTGAATCAGCCCCAGCATTTT. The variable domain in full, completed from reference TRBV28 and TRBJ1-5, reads DVKVTQSSRYLVKRTGEKVFLECVQDMDHENMFWYRQDPGLGLRLIYFSYDVKMKEKGDIPEGYSVSREKKERFSLILESASTNQTSMYLCASSLGFGQRVNQPQHFGDGTRLSIL.

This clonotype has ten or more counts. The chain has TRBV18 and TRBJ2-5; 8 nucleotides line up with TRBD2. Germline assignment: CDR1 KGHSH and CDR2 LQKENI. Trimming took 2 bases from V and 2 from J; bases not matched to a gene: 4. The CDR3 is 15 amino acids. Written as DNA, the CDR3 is TGTGCCAGCTCACCAAGAACGGGGGGGCAAGAGACCCAGTACTTC. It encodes CASSPRTGGQETQYF.

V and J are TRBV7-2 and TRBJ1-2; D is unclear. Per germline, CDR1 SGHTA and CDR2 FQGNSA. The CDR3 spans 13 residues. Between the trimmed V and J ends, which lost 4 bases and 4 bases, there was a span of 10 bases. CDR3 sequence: CASSSTLFYGYTF. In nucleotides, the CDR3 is TGTGCCAGCAGCTCCACCTTATTCTATGGCTACACCTTC.

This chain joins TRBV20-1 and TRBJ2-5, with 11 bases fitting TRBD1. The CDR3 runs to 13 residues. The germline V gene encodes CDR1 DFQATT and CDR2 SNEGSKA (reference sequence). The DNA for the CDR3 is TGCAGCAGGACAGGGGGCTATGGAGAGACCCAGTACTTC. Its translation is CSRTGGYGETQYF.